This T cell receptor (beta chain) was profiled in a study of T-cell memory formation after mild COVID-19. In the study overall: Clustering of TCRs was largely donor specific. Study-wide results and limits: Among contracting clones, CD4+ were mainly CM/EM and CD8+ enriched in EMRA. There were some responding clones in pre-infection memory, which suggested that cross-reactive memory had joined.

Trimming pared 7 bases from V and 5 bases from J, leaving 14 bases between. The CDR3 totals 13 residues. Germline-derived CDR1 and CDR2 are MNHNY and SVGAGI (reference sequence). This clonotype was seen a handful of times. Its target is not known. Researchers used 5'RACE with constant-segment primers to make TCR alpha and TCR beta cDNA libraries that carry sample barcodes and UMIs. TCRdb analysed the 5' RACE reads with MiXCR anew, one entry per CDR3 protein. The table records 450,000 to 650,000 distinct CDR3 sequences, approximately 19% of them present only once. This sequence was found in an adult woman who had mild COVID-19 (a few samples of this study predate the infection). Cell type and time point are not known. Sequenced sample: PBMCs or a T cell subset sorted from them (not recorded which). The V gene is TRBV6-6, the J gene TRBJ2-5; D remains unclear. The CDR3 DNA reads TGTGCCAGCAATCGGAAAAGGCGGGAGACCCAGTACTTC. Protein product: CASNRKRRETQYF.